The clone carrying this T cell receptor beta chain was seen once. No antigen is known for it. The data belong to a study of OX40 agonist ivuxolimab in advanced cancers. Whole-study results and caveats: CD8+ T cells averaged more expanded clones than CD4+.

The method was immunoSEQ multiplex PCR; TCRdb's version includes in-frame clones alone and lacks a portion of them. The sample carries 45,000 or so clones, 85% to 90% recorded once. The length of the CDR3 is 16 residues. Trimming pared 5 bases from V and 0 bases from J, leaving 13 bases between. Per the germline V gene, CDR1 is SGHVS and CDR2 is FNYEAQ. At baseline, cycle 4 day 1, and cycle 7 day 1, blood was sampled. This receptor was taken from an adult with an advanced solid tumor such as melanoma, head and neck, liver or kidney cancer. This chain uses TRBV7-6 with TRBJ2-2; TRBD2 is a possible D gene (6 bases). The sample consisted of CD4+ or CD8+ T cells sorted from blood, taken in a trial of the OX40 agonist ivuxolimab. In DNA, the CDR3 is TGTGCCAGCAGCACCCTAGCGCCAACGAACACCGGGGAGCTGTTTTTT. It is translated as CASSTLAPTNTGELFF.